Shown below are 25 T cell receptor beta chains from a single sample sequenced in a study of blood T cell repertoires in COVID-19. This table comes from immunoSEQ multiplex PCR, and its TCRdb copy is limited to in-frame clones, with some not included. The sample holds roughly 180,000 clones, roughly 82% seen once. The sample taken for sequencing was PBMCs or T cells enriched from blood (not recorded which). The receptor set was obtained from a woman under 40 who had recovered from COVID-19.

This clone was recorded once. This chain connects TRBV5-5 to TRBJ2-3, with TRBD1 identical over 7 bases. The CDR3 covers 15 residues. V shed 3 bases and J 2 bases; nucleotides not matched to a gene: 6. Per germline, CDR1 SGHKS and CDR2 YYEKEE (reference sequence). The CDR3 loop is CASSSTGDITDTQYF. The CDR3 coding sequence is TGTGCCAGCAGCTCAACAGGGGACATCACAGATACGCAGTATTTT.

The chain is built from TRBV6-5 and TRBJ2-1; the D gene is possibly TRBD2 (6 bases). V was cut by 6 bases and J by 4 bases, with 10 bases left in between. Germline-derived CDR1 and CDR2 are MNHEY and SVGAGI. This CDR3 is 13 amino acids long. For the CDR3, the DNA is TGTGCCAGCAGCCGCGGGGCATACAATGAGCAGTTCTTC. Translating it yields CASSRGAYNEQFF.

The rearrangement links TRBV10-3 to TRBJ1-5; D is unresolved. Trimming pared 5 bases from V and 1 base from J, leaving 6 bases between. There are 13 residues in the CDR3. Germline V gene data show CDR1 as ENHRY and CDR2 as SYGVKD. The CDR3 here is CAISRSSNQPQHF. Here the CDR3 DNA reads TGTGCCATCAGTAGGAGCAGCAATCAGCCCCAGCATTTT.

This clone has only one observation. The chain recombines TRBV27 with TRBJ2-2, with 10 bases identical to TRBD2. Germline CDR1 and CDR2: MNHEY and SMNVEV (reference sequence). The CDR3 runs to 16 residues. J was trimmed by 7 bases and V by 4 bases; bases with no gene match: 9. The DNA of the CDR3 is TGTGCCAGCAGTTCCCGGGCTAGCGGGAGATACGGGGAGCTGTTTTTT. Encoded protein: CASSSRASGRYGELFF.

V is TRBV29-1 and J is TRBJ1-1, with 8 bases lining up with TRBD1. The CDR3 is 13 residues long. Losses at the gene ends were 2 bases for V and 4 bases for J; bases not matched to a gene: 3. Germline V gene lookup returns CDR1 SQVTM and CDR2 ANQGSEA. CDR3 DNA sequence: TGCAGCGTTGAACAGGGGGCCGGCACTGAAGCTTTCTTT. Its protein is CSVEQGAGTEAFF.

This chain connects TRBV7-9 to TRBJ2-4; D is possibly TRBD1 (5 bases). Trimming removed 0 bases from V and 0 bases from J, with 6 bases in between. The CDR3 has 15 amino acids. CDR1 and CDR2 (germline): SEHNR, FQNEAQ (reference sequence). The CDR3: CASSLAGLAKNIQYF. The CDR3 DNA reads as TGTGCCAGCAGCTTAGCGGGGCTAGCCAAAAACATTCAGTACTTC.

CDR3 in amino acids: CASSLDPGTGNTIYF. CDR3 nucleotides: TGTGCCAGCAGCTTAGACCCGGGGACTGGAAACACCATATATTTT. The chain couples TRBV7-9 to TRBJ1-3; D gene unclear. Trimming shortened V by 1 base and J by 2 bases, and 9 bases separated the two germline ends. This CDR3 has 15 amino acids. Germline loops: CDR1 SEHNR, CDR2 FQNEAQ (reference sequence).

The rearrangement uses TRBV3-1 (or the pseudogene TRBV3-2) and TRBJ1-2, with D possibly matching TRBD1 (5 bases). The V gene's germline CDR1 is LGHDT and CDR2 YNNKEL (reference sequence). The CDR3 totals 14 residues. Trimming took off 5 bases at V and 4 bases at J, with 14 bases between the two ends. The CDR3 loop reads CASSTETDPYGYTF. The CDR3 nucleotides are TGTGCCAGCAGCACCGAGACAGACCCCTATGGCTACACCTTC.

The chain has TRBV10-3 and TRBJ1-1; 7 nucleotides agree with TRBD1. The V gene's germline CDR1 is ENHRY and CDR2 SYGVKD. With 6 bases clipped from V and 0 bases from J, the junction kept 13 bases outside the gene matches. CDR3 length equals 17 residues. CDR3 region: CAISGTGQQYMNTEAFF. The CDR3 coding sequence is TGTGCCATCAGCGGGACGGGACAGCAGTATATGAACACTGAAGCTTTCTTT.

The V gene is TRBV19, the J gene TRBJ2-7, with 7 bases lining up with TRBD2. This CDR3 comprises 14 residues. The trim removed 4 bases at V and 7 bases at J, leaving 10 bases unmatched. Germline V CDR1 and CDR2: LNHDA, SQIVND (reference sequence). CDR3 DNA sequence: TGTGCCAGTAGTAGACGGGACTATCCGGGAGAGCAGTACTTC. Translated, it gives CASSRRDYPGEQYF.

V usage is TRBV28 and J usage is TRBJ2-7, with a possible D match to TRBD1 (5 bases). The CDR3 has 14 amino acids. The germline gives CDR1 MDHEN, CDR2 SYDVKM. Trimming took off 7 bases at V and 2 bases at J, with 15 bases between the two ends. The CDR3 DNA follows: TGTGCCAGCACCTTGGGGCAGGGTACCTACGAGCAGTACTTC. This codes for CASTLGQGTYEQYF.

This chain uses TRBV13 with TRBJ2-6, with 7 bases fitting TRBD1. In germline, CDR1 is PRHDT, CDR2 FYEKMQ (reference sequence). V trimming: 6 bases; J trimming: 4 bases; junction bases outside the gene matches: 6. This CDR3 is 15 amino acids long. The CDR3 DNA is TGTGCCAGCAGAGAGGGGGCGGAAGGGGCCAACGTCCTGACTTTC. It is translated as CASREGAEGANVLTF.

This clone was seen a handful of times. V gene TRBV27 combines with J gene TRBJ2-7; D unclear. CDR1 is MNHEY, CDR2 SMNVEV, per germline (reference sequence). The length of the CDR3 is 11 residues. V gave up 6 bases and J gave up 2 bases, with 5 bases separating them. The CDR3 region is CASSPAYEQYF. DNA for the CDR3: TGTGCCAGCAGCCCCGCCTACGAGCAGTACTTC.

The J gene is TRBJ1-1, the V gene TRBV5-6; no clear D. There are 13 residues in the CDR3. In germline, CDR1 is SGHDT, CDR2 YYEEEE. V was trimmed by 4 bases and J by 1 base, leaving 8 bases between them. DNA for the CDR3: TGTGCCAGCAGCCCCCGTTCGAACACTGAAGCTTTCTTT. This encodes CASSPRSNTEAFF.

The chain carries TRBV19 and TRBJ2-7; 8 positions match TRBD1. V lost 8 bases and J lost 2; bases outside the gene matches: 5. The CDR3 totals 13 residues. In germline, CDR1 is LNHDA, CDR2 SQIVND (reference sequence). CDR3 sequence (DNA): TGTGCCAGTCGACAGGGGCCTACCTACGAGCAGTACTTC. It yields the protein CASRQGPTYEQYF.

The chain employs TRBV29-1 and TRBJ2-1; no clear D. In germline, CDR1 is SQVTM, CDR2 ANQGSEA. Trimming left V 4 bases short and J 6 bases short, with 16 bases between. The CDR3 consists of 14 residues. The CDR3 region is CSVVSGSLGNEQFF. CDR3 DNA sequence: TGCAGCGTTGTGTCAGGTTCGTTGGGCAATGAGCAGTTCTTC.

J is TRBJ2-7 and V is TRBV5-6, with 7 bases fitting TRBD1. The CDR3 is 15 residues long. With 0 bases clipped from V and 6 bases from J, the junction kept 9 bases outside the gene matches. Germline CDR1 is SGHDT and CDR2 is YYEEEE. CDR3 nucleotide sequence: TGTGCCAGCAGCTTGGAGGGGGCAACTTTTGGCGAGCAGTACTTC. Translation gives CASSLEGATFGEQYF.

The chain uses TRBV19 and TRBJ2-3; D is ambiguous. The CDR3 is 15 amino acids. Germline-derived CDR1 and CDR2 are LNHDA and SQIVND (reference sequence). Trimming took 7 bases from V and 4 from J, leaving 18 bases between them. The CDR3 DNA reads as TGTGCCAGTACCCCTTTGCGGATCTTCGCAGATACGCAGTATTTT. Protein: CASTPLRIFADTQYF. The entire variable domain, with the rest obtained from reference TRBV19 and TRBJ2-3, is as follows: DGGITQSPKYLFRKEGQNVTLSCEQNLNHDAMYWYRQDPGQGLRLIYYSQIVNDFQKGDIAEGYSVSREKKESFPLTVTSAQKNPTAFYLCASTPLRIFADTQYFGPGTRLTVL.

In this sample, this clone turned up a few times. The chain uses TRBV19 and TRBJ2-1, with 10 bases aligning to TRBD2. CDR3 length: 22 amino acids. Germline V lookup: CDR1 LNHDA, CDR2 SQIVND (reference sequence). With V trimmed by 0 bases and J by 4 bases, 21 bases remained unmatched. The CDR3 here is CASSIDFFRLAGRSRGYNEQFF. DNA of the CDR3: TGTGCCAGTAGTATAGATTTTTTTCGACTAGCGGGCAGAAGTCGGGGATACAATGAGCAGTTCTTC.

Note on this clone: One end of the junction varies from germline; a read error may be responsible. J is TRBJ1-2 and V is TRBV7-8, with TRBD1 matching 7 bases. Germline loops: CDR1 SGHVS, CDR2 FQNEAQ. The CDR3 extends over 12 amino acids. CDR3 amino acids: CASSSYDRVLSF. In DNA form, the CDR3 reads TGTGCCAGCAGCTCGTATGACAGGGTATTGTCCTTC.

This chain links TRBV24-1 with TRBJ1-1; no reliable D call. The length of the CDR3 is 14 residues. Germline V gene sequence: CDR1 KGHDR, CDR2 SFDVKD. The V and J ends lost 9 bases and 4 bases respectively, with 17 bases between them. CDR3 DNA sequence: TGTGCCACCGCCACAGATGATGTAGGCACTGAAGCTTTCTTT. It is translated as CATATDDVGTEAFF.

The chain recombines TRBV5-4 with TRBJ2-5; TRBD2 agrees at 7 bases. Germline V lookup: CDR1 SGHNT, CDR2 YYREEE (reference sequence). This CDR3 region has 15 residues. The junction had 6 bases not matched to a gene; V was cut back by 0 bases and J by 4 bases. The CDR3 spells CASSLGGGSRETQYF. CDR3 in DNA: TGTGCCAGCAGCTTGGGTGGCGGGAGTCGAGAGACCCAGTACTTC.

The V call is TRBV3-1 (or the pseudogene TRBV3-2), the J call TRBJ2-2; 9 nucleotides line up with TRBD1. Germline loops: CDR1 LGHDT, CDR2 YNNKEL (reference sequence). CDR3 length: 16 amino acids. After removal of 4 bases from V and 7 bases from J, the junction contained 10 bases not matched to a gene. DNA of the CDR3: TGTGCCAGCAGCCCCCAAACAGGGGGCGCGAGCGGGGAGCTGTTTTTT. It translates to CASSPQTGGASGELFF.

Only one count was recorded for this clone. The chain couples TRBV4-1 to TRBJ2-3; 12 bases are shared with TRBD2. Germline trimming cut 4 bases from V and 4 bases from J; bases unmatched to any gene: 6. This CDR3 has 16 residues. CDR1 is MGHRA, CDR2 YSYEKL, per germline. The CDR3 DNA follows: TGCGCCAGCAGCCTGACTAGCGGGAGTCCCCCAGATACGCAGTATTTT. Its translation: CASSLTSGSPPDTQYF.

The chain recombines TRBV4-2 with TRBJ2-3, with 9 bases aligning to TRBD1. Trimming removed 4 bases from V and 7 bases from J; junction bases left unmatched: 6. Germline V gene sequence: CDR1 LGHNA, CDR2 YNFKEQ. This CDR3 is built from 14 residues. The CDR3 loop is CASSPPGQGYTQYF. CDR3 coding DNA: TGTGCCAGCAGCCCACCGGGACAGGGCTATACGCAGTATTTT.